Detailed here is one T cell receptor beta chain. This clone was seen ten or more times. It lacks a known antigen. No base qualities exist here, and no much larger clone lies one base off it. The entire amount of isolated RNA was reverse transcribed using the High Capacity cDNA Reverse Transcription Kit, so the sequenced TCRB transcripts were expressed ones. Naive, central memory and regulatory T cell samples underwent deep immunoSEQ sequencing, averaging around 4 million total reads per sample. Sorted cells were lysed in RLT buffer and RNA was extracted with DNase-treated RNeasy Micro or Mini kits, depending on cell number. Each cell subset was processed separately to prevent cross-contamination, with patient and healthy donor samples processed together. Using the immunoSEQ multiplex PCR, TCRB sequences were amplified from cDNA into 87-bp fragments spanning the CDR3 region. The amplicons were sequenced using the Illumina HiSeq platform. On the study's bioinformatics: PCR bias was computationally corrected using synthetic template baselines, reads within Hamming distance 2 were collapsed, and singletons that could not be merged were discarded. Reads were aligned against IMGT so that V, D and J genes, CDR3 length and insertions or deletions at six rearrangement sites could be assigned. Within each subset, clonotype counts were normalized to sorted cell number, and only after that were true diversity and Gini coefficients computed with the tcR R package. Repertoire sharing was quantified using the overlap coefficient calculated on TCRB nucleotide sequences. In TCRdb, the immuneACCESS table is reduced to in-frame sequences with V and J assigned. These tables do not hold every clone; where another copy was compared, an unresolved V gene accounts for under half, and the others remain unexplained. V, J and clone size are those of that table, while D and trimming were read from the DNA. This sample holds fewer than 400,000 clones; around 8.5% were observed only once. The leading ten clones occupy about 1% of the sample.

These data come from a study of beta chain features in type 1 diabetes listed by TCRdb under 2018. Describing the broader study: No differences in mean age, gender distribution, total cell number or subset yield were found between patients and healthy donors. A total of 107,917,701 sorted cells were examined across all samples, and the number of cells per subset was strongly correlated with RNA yield. The study compared TCRB repertoires of sorted circulating CD4+ T cell subsets between recently diagnosed type 1 diabetes patients and matched healthy donors. Regulatory and stem cell-like memory subsets were obtained from only 8 patients and about 8 healthy donors, while naive and central memory subsets were obtained from all 30 or so donors.

Each donor gave one peripheral blood draw, roughly 110 mL on average, collected into heparinised tubes. A BD FACSAria II was used to sort naive, central memory, regulatory and stem cell-like memory CD4+ T cells with a panel that included CD45RO, CCR7, CD25, CD127, CD95 and CD27. Every sorted population had a purity above 95%. Right away, PBMCs were isolated by Lymphoprep density gradient centrifugation and were stained directly, with no culture step. To minimize batch effects, samples were stained and sorted in pairs, one healthy donor with one patient per experiment. The CDR3, cysteine through phenylalanine, is 15 amino acids long. Of the read, only the CDR3 DNA is kept; its 45 bases are in frame from base 1. V is cut back by 5 bases and J by 2 bases, with 7 bases in the junction unmatched. CDR1 is given as SGHAT and CDR2 as FQNNGV, both from the germline V gene. The study at large found these results: In all four CD4+ subsets, TCRB CDR3 length was moderately but significantly shorter in type 1 diabetes patients. Because cDNA was sequenced instead of genomic DNA, highly expressing activated cells could be over-represented, though the groups showed no difference in activation or CD3 levels. Only small numbers of individuals were included in the HLA sub-analyses, which left unresolved whether HLA type had any influence on TCRB rearrangement. Naive, central memory and regulatory TCRB repertoires appeared more similar among patients than among healthy donors. Shorter templates might be favored by PCR, yet because patient and control samples were amplified and corrected together, any such skew would affect both groups equally. Patients with type 1 diabetes made fewer insertions and deleted more nucleotides at VDJ recombination sites, implying thymic rearrangement abnormalities.

Sequences were obtained from central memory CD4+ T cells from blood. The rearrangement joined TRBV11-2 to TRBJ2-7; TRBD2 lines up with 9 middle nucleotides. This clonotype was sampled from a man aged 25 to 45 with type 1 diabetes. The CDR3 protein sequence reads: CASSPRLAGAYEQYF. The bases read TGTGCCAGCAGCCCACGGTTAGCGGGGGCCTACGAGCAGTACTTC.